The sequence of this T cell receptor (beta chain) was determined in a study of CD8 T cells in Susac syndrome. Study outcomes and limitations: The study recognized that its TCR sequencing and HLA analysis covered a relatively small number of individuals.

TEMRA cells were FACS-enriched and CD8+ and CD4+ T cells negatively isolated. The authors reverse transcribed roughly 0.5 to 1 ug RNA with random hexamers. Amplification of TCR beta CDR3 across 54 Vbeta and 13 Jbeta was performed with immunoSEQ multiplex PCR. Via MiXCR, TCRdb re-called the immunoSEQ multiplex PCR reads, giving one row per CDR3 protein. Among some 450,000 distinct CDR3 sequences listed, more than 70% were seen once. A word on this clonotype: Its matching antigen is unknown.

CDR1 and CDR2 from the germline V gene are MNHNS and SASEGT. CDR3 length: 13 residues. The V end lost 6 bases, the J end lost 8 bases, and 11 bases lay between the germline ends. The chain links TRBV6-1 to TRBJ1-6; the D is unclear. The specimen was CD8+ T cells from PBMCs. The receptor comes from a human donor with multiple sclerosis. The CDR3 DNA follows: TGTGCCAGCAGCTGGCGGGATTATTCACCCCTCCACTTT. This gives the protein CASSWRDYSPLHF.